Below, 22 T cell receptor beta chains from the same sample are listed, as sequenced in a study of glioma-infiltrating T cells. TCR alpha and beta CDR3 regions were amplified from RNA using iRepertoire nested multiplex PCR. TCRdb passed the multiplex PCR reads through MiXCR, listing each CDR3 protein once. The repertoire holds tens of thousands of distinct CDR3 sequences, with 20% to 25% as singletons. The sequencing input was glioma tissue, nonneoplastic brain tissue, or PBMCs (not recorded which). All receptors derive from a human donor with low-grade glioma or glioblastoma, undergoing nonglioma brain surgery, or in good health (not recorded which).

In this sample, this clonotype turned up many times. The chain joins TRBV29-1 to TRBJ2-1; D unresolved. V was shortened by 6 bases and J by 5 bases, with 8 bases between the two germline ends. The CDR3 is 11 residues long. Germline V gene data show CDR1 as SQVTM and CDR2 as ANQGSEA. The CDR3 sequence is CSVHLNNEQFF. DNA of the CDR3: TGCAGCGTCCACTTAAACAATGAGCAGTTCTTC.

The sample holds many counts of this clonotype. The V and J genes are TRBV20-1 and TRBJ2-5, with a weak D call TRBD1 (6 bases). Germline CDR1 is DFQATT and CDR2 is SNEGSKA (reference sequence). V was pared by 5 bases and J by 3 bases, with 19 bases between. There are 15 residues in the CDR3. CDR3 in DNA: TGCAGTGCTGGGGAGCGCCAGGGGATAAAAGAGACCCAGTACTTC. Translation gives CSAGERQGIKETQYF.

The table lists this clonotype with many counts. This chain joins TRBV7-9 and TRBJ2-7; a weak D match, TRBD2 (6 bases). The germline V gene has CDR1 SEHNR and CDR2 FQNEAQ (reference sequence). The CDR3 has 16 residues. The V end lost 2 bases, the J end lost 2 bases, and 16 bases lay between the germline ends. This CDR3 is CASSLISGGIPYEQYF. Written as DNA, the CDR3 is TGTGCCAGCAGCTTAATTTCCGGCGGGATTCCCTACGAGCAGTACTTC.

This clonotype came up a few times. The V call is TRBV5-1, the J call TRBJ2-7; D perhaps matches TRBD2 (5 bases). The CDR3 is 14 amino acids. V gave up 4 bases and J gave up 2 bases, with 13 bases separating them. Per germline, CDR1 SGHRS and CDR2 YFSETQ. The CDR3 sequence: CASSPEAVAYEQYF. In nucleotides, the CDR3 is TGCGCCAGCAGCCCAGAAGCGGTTGCCTACGAGCAGTACTTC.

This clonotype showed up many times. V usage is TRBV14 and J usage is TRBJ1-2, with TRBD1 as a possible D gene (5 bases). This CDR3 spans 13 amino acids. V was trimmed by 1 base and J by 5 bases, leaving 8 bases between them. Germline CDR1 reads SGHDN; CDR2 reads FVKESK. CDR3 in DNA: TGTGCCAGCAGCCAAGGGGGGGGATATGGCTACACCTTC. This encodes CASSQGGGYGYTF.

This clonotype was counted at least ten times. The chain's CDR3 is CSAVQGALGNTIYF. The CDR3 DNA reads as TGCAGTGCGGTACAGGGAGCCCTTGGAAACACCATATATTTT. The chain employs TRBV20-1 and TRBJ1-3, with D tentatively TRBD1 (6 bases). Trimming removed 6 bases from V and 3 bases from J, with 15 bases in between. The CDR3 spans 14 residues. The germline V gene has CDR1 DFQATT and CDR2 SNEGSKA (reference sequence).

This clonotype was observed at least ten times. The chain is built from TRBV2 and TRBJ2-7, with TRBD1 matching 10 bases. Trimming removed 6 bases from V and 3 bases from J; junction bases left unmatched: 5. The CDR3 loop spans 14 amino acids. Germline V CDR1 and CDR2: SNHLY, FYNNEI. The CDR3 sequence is CASRWGQGNYEQYF. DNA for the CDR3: TGTGCCAGCAGATGGGGACAGGGGAACTACGAGCAGTACTTC.

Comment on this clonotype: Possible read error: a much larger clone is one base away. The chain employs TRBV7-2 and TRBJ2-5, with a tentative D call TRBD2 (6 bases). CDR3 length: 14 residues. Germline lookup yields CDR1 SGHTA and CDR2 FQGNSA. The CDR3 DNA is TGTGCCAGCAGCTTAGCGGGAGGAAGGGAGACCCAGTGCTTC. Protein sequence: CASSLAGGRETQCF. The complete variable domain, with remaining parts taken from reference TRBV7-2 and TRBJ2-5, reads GAGVSQSPSNKVTEKGKDVELRCDPISGHTALYWYRQSLGQGLEFLIYFQGNSAPDKSGLPSDRFSAERTGGSVSTLTIQRTQQEDSAVYLCASSLAGGRETQCFGPGTRLLVL.

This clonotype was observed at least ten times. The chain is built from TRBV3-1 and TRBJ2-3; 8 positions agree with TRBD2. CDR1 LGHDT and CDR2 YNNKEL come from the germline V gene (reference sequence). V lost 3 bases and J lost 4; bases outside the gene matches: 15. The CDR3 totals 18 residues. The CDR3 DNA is TGTGCCAGCAGCCATCCCCTCGGAGAGCGGGAGAGGGCAGATACGCAGTATTTT. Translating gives CASSHPLGERERADTQYF.

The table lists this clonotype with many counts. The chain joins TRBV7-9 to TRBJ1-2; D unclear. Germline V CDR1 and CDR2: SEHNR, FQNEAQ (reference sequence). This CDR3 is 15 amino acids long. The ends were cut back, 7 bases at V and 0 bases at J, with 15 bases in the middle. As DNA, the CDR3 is TGTGCCAGCAAAGATGTAGGATCCTCTAACTATGGCTACACCTTC. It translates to CASKDVGSSNYGYTF.

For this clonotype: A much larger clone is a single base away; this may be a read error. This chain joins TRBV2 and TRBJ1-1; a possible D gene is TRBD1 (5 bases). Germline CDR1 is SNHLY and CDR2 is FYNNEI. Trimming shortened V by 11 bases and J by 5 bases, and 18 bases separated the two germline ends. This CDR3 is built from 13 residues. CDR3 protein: CAGGGERRTEAFF. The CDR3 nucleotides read TGTGCCGGTGGAGGGGAAAGGAGGACTGAAGCTTTCTTT.

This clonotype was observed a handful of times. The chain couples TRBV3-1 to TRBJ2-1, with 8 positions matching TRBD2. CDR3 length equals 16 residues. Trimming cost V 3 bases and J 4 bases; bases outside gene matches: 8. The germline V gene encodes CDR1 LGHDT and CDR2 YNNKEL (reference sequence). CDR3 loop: CASSQGYTSGYNEQFF. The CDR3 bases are TGTGCCAGCAGCCAGGGATATACTAGCGGTTACAATGAGCAGTTCTTC.

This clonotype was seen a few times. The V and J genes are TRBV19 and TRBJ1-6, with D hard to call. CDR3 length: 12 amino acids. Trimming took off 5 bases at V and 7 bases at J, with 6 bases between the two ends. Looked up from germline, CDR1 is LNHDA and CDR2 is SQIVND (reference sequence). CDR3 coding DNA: TGTGCCAGTAGTCTTGCCAATTCACCCCTCCACTTT. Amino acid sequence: CASSLANSPLHF.

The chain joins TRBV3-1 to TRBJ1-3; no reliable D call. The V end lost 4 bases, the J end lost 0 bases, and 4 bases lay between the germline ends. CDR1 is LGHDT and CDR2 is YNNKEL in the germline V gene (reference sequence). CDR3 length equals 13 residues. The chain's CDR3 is CASSLVSGNTIYF. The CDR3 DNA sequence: TGTGCCAGCAGCCTAGTCTCTGGAAACACCATATATTTT.

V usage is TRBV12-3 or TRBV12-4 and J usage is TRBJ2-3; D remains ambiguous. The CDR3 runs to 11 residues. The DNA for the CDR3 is TGTGTTAGCAGAAGGACAGATACGCAGTATTTT. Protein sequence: CVSRRTDTQYF.

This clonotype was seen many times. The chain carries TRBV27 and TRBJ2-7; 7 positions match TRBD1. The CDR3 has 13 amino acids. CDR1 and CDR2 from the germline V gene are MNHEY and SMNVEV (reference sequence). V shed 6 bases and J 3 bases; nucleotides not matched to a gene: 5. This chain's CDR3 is CASSRTGGYEQYF. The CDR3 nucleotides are TGTGCCAGCAGCAGGACAGGAGGCTACGAGCAGTACTTC.

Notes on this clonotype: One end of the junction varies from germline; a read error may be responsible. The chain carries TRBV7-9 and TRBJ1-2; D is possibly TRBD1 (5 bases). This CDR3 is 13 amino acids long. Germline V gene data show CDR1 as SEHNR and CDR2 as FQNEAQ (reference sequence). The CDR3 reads CASRGDGNYGNTF. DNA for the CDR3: TGTGCCAGCAGGGGGGACGGCAACTATGGCAACACCTTC.

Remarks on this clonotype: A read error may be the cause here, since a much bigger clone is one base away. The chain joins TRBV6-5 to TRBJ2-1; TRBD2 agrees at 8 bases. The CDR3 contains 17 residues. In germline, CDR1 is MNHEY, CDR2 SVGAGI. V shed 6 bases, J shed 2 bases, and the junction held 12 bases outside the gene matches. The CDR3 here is CASSPKVAGITYNEQFF. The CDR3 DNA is TGTGCCAGCAGCCCTAAAGTAGCGGGGATCACCTACAATGAGCAGTTCTTC.

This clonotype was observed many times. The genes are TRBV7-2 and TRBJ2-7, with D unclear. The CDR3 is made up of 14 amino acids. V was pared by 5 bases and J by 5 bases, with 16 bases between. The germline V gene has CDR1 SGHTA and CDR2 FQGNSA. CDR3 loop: CASSPSHVSHEQYF. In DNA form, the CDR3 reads TGTGCCAGCAGCCCCTCCCACGTCAGCCACGAGCAGTACTTC.

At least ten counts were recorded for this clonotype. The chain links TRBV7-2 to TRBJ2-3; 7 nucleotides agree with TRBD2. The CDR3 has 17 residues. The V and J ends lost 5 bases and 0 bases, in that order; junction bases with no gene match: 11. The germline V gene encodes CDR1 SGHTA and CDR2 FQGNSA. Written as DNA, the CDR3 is TGTGCCAGCAGCCCTTCACGACTAGCCCTCAGCACAGATACGCAGTATTTT. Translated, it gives CASSPSRLALSTDTQYF.

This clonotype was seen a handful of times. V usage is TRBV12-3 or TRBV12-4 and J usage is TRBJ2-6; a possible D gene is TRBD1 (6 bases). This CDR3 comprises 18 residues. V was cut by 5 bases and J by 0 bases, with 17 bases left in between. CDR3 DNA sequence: TGTGCCAGCAGTCTAAGGGGGACAACGAGCTCTGGGGCCAACGTCCTGACTTTC. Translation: CASSLRGTTSSGANVLTF.

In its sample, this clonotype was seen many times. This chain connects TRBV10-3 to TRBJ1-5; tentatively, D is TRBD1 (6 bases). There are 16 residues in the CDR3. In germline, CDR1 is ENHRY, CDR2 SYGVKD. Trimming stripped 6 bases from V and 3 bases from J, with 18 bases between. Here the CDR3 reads CAISEADRAYNQPQHF. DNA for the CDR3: TGTGCCATCAGCGAGGCGGACAGAGCGTACAATCAGCCCCAGCATTTT.